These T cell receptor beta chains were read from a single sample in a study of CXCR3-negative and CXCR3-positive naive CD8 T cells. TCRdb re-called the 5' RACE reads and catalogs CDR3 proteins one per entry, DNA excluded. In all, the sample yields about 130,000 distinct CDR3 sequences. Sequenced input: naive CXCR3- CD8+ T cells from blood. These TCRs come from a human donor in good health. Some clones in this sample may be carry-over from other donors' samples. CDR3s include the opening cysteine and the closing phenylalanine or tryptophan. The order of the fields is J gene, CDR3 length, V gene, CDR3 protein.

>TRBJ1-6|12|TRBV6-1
CASTPGVSPLHF
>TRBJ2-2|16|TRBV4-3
CASSQDQSPVAGELFF
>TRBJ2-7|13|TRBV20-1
CSASGTINYEQYF
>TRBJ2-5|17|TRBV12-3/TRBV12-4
CASRRHDRVGPQETQYF
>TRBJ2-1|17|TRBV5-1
CASSQETGTGMYNEQFF
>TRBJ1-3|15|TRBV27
CASSETAPSGNTIYF
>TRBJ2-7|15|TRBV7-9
CASSPRAGAPYEQYF
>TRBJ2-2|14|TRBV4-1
CASSQGQVTGELFF
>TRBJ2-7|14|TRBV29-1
CSVTGTGGLYEQYF
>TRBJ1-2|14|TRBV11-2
CASSRPPQGDGYTF
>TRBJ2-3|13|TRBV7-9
CASSLAAEDTQYF
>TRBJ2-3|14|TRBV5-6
CASSFVGNTDTQYF
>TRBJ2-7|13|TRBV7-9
CASSPGAGPRLHF
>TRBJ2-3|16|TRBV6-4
CASSDSNLAPADTQYF
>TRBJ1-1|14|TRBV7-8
CASSPSQQFTEAFF
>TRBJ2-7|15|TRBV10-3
CAISDRGGSSYEQYF
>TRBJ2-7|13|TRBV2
CASSHLGPYEQYF
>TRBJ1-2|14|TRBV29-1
CSAENLASNYGYTF
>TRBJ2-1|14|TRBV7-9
CASEIIGTRDEQFF
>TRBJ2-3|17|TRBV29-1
CSASTTSGGGSTDTQYF
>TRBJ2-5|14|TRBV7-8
CASSPGTSQETQYF
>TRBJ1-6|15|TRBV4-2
CASSHSVGVNSPLHF
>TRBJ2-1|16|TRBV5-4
CASSLAGRNNLNEQFF
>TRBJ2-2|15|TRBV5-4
CASHRTSENTGELFF
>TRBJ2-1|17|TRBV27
CASSLSTSGRPYNEQFF
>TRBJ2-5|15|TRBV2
CASSDGTGDQETQYF
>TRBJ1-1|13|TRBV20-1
CSAAGTTNTEAFF
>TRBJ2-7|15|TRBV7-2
CASSSRTRSSYEQYF
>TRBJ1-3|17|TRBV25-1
CASSEYFGQGVGNTIYF
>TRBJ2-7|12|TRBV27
CASRDRGYEQYF
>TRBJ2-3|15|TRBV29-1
CSVEIAGGHTDTQYF
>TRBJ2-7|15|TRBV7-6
CASSLGGGVGYEQYF
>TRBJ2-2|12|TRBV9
CASTTRPGELFF
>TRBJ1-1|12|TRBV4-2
CASSAPGGEAFF
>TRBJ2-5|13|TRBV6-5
CASRDIAEETQYF
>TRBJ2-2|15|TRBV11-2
CASSPGLAGTGELFF
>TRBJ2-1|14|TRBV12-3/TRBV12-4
CASLAGHSEDEQFF
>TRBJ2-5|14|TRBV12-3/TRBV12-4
CASSLARTVETQYF
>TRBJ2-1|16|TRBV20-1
CSARDPGGHTYNEQFF
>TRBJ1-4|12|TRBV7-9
CASSLQDEKLFF
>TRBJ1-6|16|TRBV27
CASSLSQSSYNSPLHF
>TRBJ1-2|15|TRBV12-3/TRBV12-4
CASRYGQGQDYGYTF